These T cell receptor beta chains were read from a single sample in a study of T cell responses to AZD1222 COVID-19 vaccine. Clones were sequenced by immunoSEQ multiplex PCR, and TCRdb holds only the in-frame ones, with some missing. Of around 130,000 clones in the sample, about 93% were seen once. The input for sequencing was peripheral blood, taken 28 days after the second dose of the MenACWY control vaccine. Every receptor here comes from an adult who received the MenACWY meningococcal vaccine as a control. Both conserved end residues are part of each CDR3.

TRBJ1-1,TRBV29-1,CSVVPRLNTEAFF
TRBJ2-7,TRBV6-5,CASSYSRGQYEQYF
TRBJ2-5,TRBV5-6,CASTHWYQETQYF
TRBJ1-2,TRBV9,CASSVASLDYGYTF
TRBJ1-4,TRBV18,CASSNTTVGEKLFF
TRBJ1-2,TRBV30,CAWSEGTKKHRPFNYGYTF
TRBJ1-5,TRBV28,CASSSTENQPQHF
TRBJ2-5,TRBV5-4,CASSLHRDRGRTDRETQYF
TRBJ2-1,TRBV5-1,CASSRGDSSYNEQFF
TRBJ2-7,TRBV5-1,CASSGQGGYEQYF
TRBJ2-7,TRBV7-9,CASSLALGVKKGEQYF
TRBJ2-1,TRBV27,CASSPGTSGSRGFYEQFF
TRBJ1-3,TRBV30,CATPGQELRTIYF
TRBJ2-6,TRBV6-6,CASSETGSGANVLTF
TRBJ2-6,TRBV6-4,CASSDTVSGANVLTF
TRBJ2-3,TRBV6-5,CASRTDRDGTDTQYF
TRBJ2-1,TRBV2,CASSGMGFNEQFF
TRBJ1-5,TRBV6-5,CASKPDTNQPQHF
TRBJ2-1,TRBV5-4,CASSQGTSGAQREFF
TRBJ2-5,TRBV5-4,CASSPTGGQETQYF
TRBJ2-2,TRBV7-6,CASSSTGFTGELFF
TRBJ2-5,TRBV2,CASSDGVETQYF
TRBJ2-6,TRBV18,CASSPRMGTSGANVLTF
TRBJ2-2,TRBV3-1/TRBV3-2,CASSQEGSGGFTGELFF
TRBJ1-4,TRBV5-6,CASSLQGYNEKLFF
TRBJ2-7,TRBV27,CASSPIRSSYEQYF
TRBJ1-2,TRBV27,CASSSGQIYGYTF
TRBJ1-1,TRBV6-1,CASSDWQGYSENTEAFF
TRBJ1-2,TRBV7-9,CASSLNNPEGYTF
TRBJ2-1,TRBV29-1,CSAMQGWQFF